The T cell receptor beta chain described here comes from a study of vaccination and CD4 T cells after COVID-19. Study-wide background: Taking of post-vaccine samples occurred a median approximately 67 days after dose two (range 14 to 241).

With the Oncomine TCR Beta short-read assay, DNA from cultured CD4+ T cells was sequenced. TCRdb analysed the PCR reads with MiXCR anew, one entry per CDR3 protein. The table lists over 11,000 distinct CDR3 sequences, around a third of them singletons. On this clonotype: What it recognizes is unknown.

Treatment here: approximately nine-day PBMC culture with coronavirus spike peptide pools or control peptides (ViraFEST assay). ViraFEST used peptide pools to expand antigen-specific T cells and subsequently sequenced their TCRs. This CDR3 is built from 14 residues. V shed 4 bases and J shed 3 bases, with 13 bases lying between them. CDR1 and CDR2 from the germline V gene are DFQATT and SNEGSKA (reference sequence). This receptor was taken from a human donor who had recovered from COVID-19. The chain couples TRBV20-1 to TRBJ1-5, with D unresolved. The sequences come from CD4+ T cells from blood, cultured in vitro, collected after SARS-CoV-2 vaccination. The CDR3 nucleotides read TGCAGTGCTACACTCCGGGCCTTCAATCAGCCCCAGCATTTT. This codes for CSATLRAFNQPQHF.